The 27 T cell receptor beta chains in this list originate from one sample, sequenced in a study of tumor-infiltrating lymphocytes in primary liver carcinoma. Starting material for RNA and DNA co-extraction consisted of roughly 18-34 mg of unsorted bulk tissue. With roughly 540 ng total RNA as template and a constant-region primer, TCR beta cDNA was made. Slightly modified ARM-PCR with three nested multiplex PCR rounds yielded TCR beta libraries. The first two PCR rounds used TRBV1-TRBV30 primers with a Cbeta primer, about 9 cycles each. TCRdb called the multiplex PCR reads again in MiXCR, with one record for every CDR3 protein. The sample contains about 21,000 distinct CDR3 sequences, approximately 79% of which appear only once. The sample was liver tumor tissue from sampling region 1. Noted subset: tumor region T1, superior pole. Every receptor here comes from a woman aged 25 to 45 with primary liver carcinoma and hepatitis B virus infection.

This clonotype occurred once. The junction departs from germline at one end; a sequencing error may be responsible. The V call is TRBV4-2, the J call TRBJ2-7; 10 bases line up with TRBD1. The CDR3 length is 18 residues. Germline CDR1 and CDR2: LGHNA and YNFKEQ. The CDR3 DNA follows: TGTACCAGCAGCCAGGAACACTTAGGACAGGGGGGACCGCGCAAGCAGTACTTC. This translates into CTSSQEHLGQGGPRKQYF.

With regard to this clonotype: No conserved phenylalanine or tryptophan ends this CDR3, so it is likely a read error. The J gene is TRBJ2-3, the V gene TRBV7-8; the D gene is possibly TRBD2 (5 bases). Germline CDR1 reads SGHVS; CDR2 reads FQNEAQ. Trimming took 3 bases from V and 6 from J, leaving 13 bases between them. This CDR3 comprises 14 residues. CDR3 sequence reads: CASSLTSGRDTQYL. In DNA, the CDR3 is TGTGCCAGCAGCTTGACCAGCGGTCGGGATACGCAGTATCTT.

The chain employs TRBV2 and TRBJ2-4; D is perhaps TRBD1 or TRBD2 (7 bases each). This CDR3 is 15 amino acids long. Germline V gene lookup returns CDR1 SNHLY and CDR2 FYNNEI. V shed 5 bases and J shed 6 bases, with 17 bases lying between them. The CDR3 here is CASSFSGGGGNIQYF. The CDR3 DNA follows: TGTGCCAGCAGTTTCTCAGGGGGGGGGGGAAACATTCAGTACTTC.

Regarding this clonotype: Sequence at one end of the junction differs from germline and may be a read error. This rearrangement joins TRBV6-1 to TRBJ1-2; D is undetermined. This CDR3 has 18 amino acids. Looked up from germline, CDR1 is MNHNS and CDR2 is SASEGT. CDR3 sequence: CATSERFLVIRSIYGYTF. The DNA of the CDR3 is TGTGCCACCAGTGAACGGTTCCTGGTCATTAGATCTATCTATGGCTACACCTTC.

With regard to this clonotype: Relative to the germline gene, one junction end is altered; a read error may explain this. This chain links TRBV6-2 or TRBV6-3 with TRBJ1-1; no reliable D call. CDR1 is MNHEY and CDR2 is SVGEGT in the germline V gene. The CDR3 sequence is 13 residues long. DNA for the CDR3: TGTGCCATCAGTCCGACACCGGCCCTAACGGCGTTCTTT. Protein sequence: CAISPTPALTAFF.

As to this clonotype: The junction does not match germline at one end; this may be a read error. The V call is TRBV14, the J call TRBJ2-7; D perhaps matches TRBD2 (6 bases). Germline CDR1 SGHDN, CDR2 FVKESK. The CDR3 totals 15 residues. The CDR3 spells CASSRAAGTDYVQYF. CDR3 bases: TGTGCCAGCAGCCGGGCGGCGGGAACTGACTACGTGCAGTACTTC.

A remark on this clonotype: Here the CDR3 omits its conserved ending phenylalanine or tryptophan, so a read error is the likely source. This chain connects TRBV12-3 or TRBV12-4 to TRBJ2-3; D unclear. V shed 3 bases and J shed 1 base, with 11 bases lying between them. The CDR3 runs 15 residues. The CDR3 nucleotides read TGTGCCAGCAGTTTTCCCCCTCATGGCACAGATACGCAGTATATT. Amino acids: CASSFPPHGTDTQYI.

Notes on this clonotype: Likely a read error: the CDR3 ends without its conserved phenylalanine or tryptophan. The V call is TRBV7-8, the J call TRBJ2-1; 7 nucleotides align to TRBD1. Germline loops: CDR1 SGHVS, CDR2 FQNEAQ. This CDR3 is built from 16 residues. CDR3 nucleotides: TGTGCCAGGAGCTTAGGCCGGGGCAGGGGACAGAATGAGCAGTTCCTC. Its protein product is CARSLGRGRGQNEQFL.

Turning to this clonotype: It is unclear where the CDR3 begins or ends on the DNA, so no DNA is shown, and the CDR3 is as TCRdb lists it. This rearrangement joins TRBV5-6 to TRBJ1-6. 14 amino acids form the CDR3, both terminal residues included. Germline lookup yields CDR1 SGHDT and CDR2 YYEEEE. The CDR3 here is CATSLVALGSPLHF.

Many counts were recorded for this clonotype. The chain joins TRBV6-2 or TRBV6-3 to TRBJ1-1; tentative D call: TRBD1 (6 bases). Trimming took off 3 bases at V and 6 bases at J, with 14 bases between the two ends. Germline lookup yields CDR1 MNHEY and CDR2 SVGEGT. This CDR3 has 14 amino acids. The CDR3 protein is CASSYGGRSAEAFF. DNA for the CDR3: TGTGCCAGCAGTTATGGGGGCCGAAGCGCTGAAGCTTTCTTT.

Remarks on this clonotype: One junction end does not reproduce the germline sequence, and a read error may be involved. The rearrangement joins TRBV10-3 to TRBJ1-3, with D unclear. CDR1 and CDR2 (germline): ENHRY, SYGVKD. The length of the CDR3 is 14 residues. In DNA form, the CDR3 reads TGTGCCATTAGTGAGTCAGTTTCTGGAAACCCCGTATATTTT. This sequence encodes CAISESVSGNPVYF.

Comment on this clonotype: Because the CDR3 is missing its conserved closing phenylalanine or tryptophan, this is likely a read error. The chain couples TRBV5-6 to TRBJ2-7, with TRBD1 identical over 8 bases. The germline V gene encodes CDR1 SGHDT and CDR2 YYEEEE. The CDR3 has 13 residues. The CDR3 DNA sequence: TGTGTCAACAGCTTACGGACAGGGCTATCGCAGTACTAC. Protein sequence: CVNSLRTGLSQYY.

Concerning this clonotype: Relative to the germline gene, one junction end is altered; a read error may explain this. This rearrangement joins TRBV6-5 to TRBJ1-5; a possible D gene is TRBD1 (6 bases). Germline lookup yields CDR1 MNHEY and CDR2 SVGAGI. This CDR3 spans 16 amino acids. The CDR3 is CASSPTQGPLAQPQHF. DNA for the CDR3: TGCGCCAGCAGTCCAACACAGGGCCCCCTCGCTCAGCCCCAACATTTT.

This clonotype was found a few times. The V gene is TRBV10-3, the J gene TRBJ1-4, with D possibly TRBD1 on 6 matching bases. The germline V gene has CDR1 ENHRY and CDR2 SYGVKD. The length of the CDR3 is 15 residues. V was cut by 7 bases and J by 1 base, with 13 bases left in between. CDR3 coding DNA: TGTGCCATCAAGGGGGGCAGGAGAACTAATGAAAAACTGTTTTTT. It encodes CAIKGGRRTNEKLFF.

Concerning this clonotype: A read error may produce the germline difference seen at one junction end. This chain links TRBV12-3 or TRBV12-4 with TRBJ2-2, with D possibly TRBD1 on 6 matching bases. The CDR3 totals 15 residues. In DNA, the CDR3 is TGTACCAGCCGAGGGTGGGACACGAACACCGGGGAGTTGTTTTTT. Protein sequence: CTSRGWDTNTGELFF.

J is TRBJ2-5 and V is TRBV4-1; possibly TRBD1 or TRBD2 for D (6 bases each). The V end was cut by 2 bases, the J end by 4 bases, with 20 bases between. The CDR3 spans 17 residues. CDR1 and CDR2 from the germline V gene are MGHRA and YSYEKL. CDR3 in amino acids: CASSQTFRGRRGETQYF. The DNA of the CDR3 is TGCGCCAGCAGCCAAACCTTTCGGGGGCGCAGGGGAGAGACCCAGTACTTC.

Comment on this clonotype: At one end, the junction sequence differs from germline, possibly due to a read error. The chain is built from TRBV11-1 and TRBJ2-5, with no clear D. Germline lookup yields CDR1 SGHAT and CDR2 FQDESV (reference sequence). The CDR3 has 14 amino acids. The CDR3 sequence: CASSLVGREEIQYF. The CDR3 bases are TGTGCCAGCAGCTTAGTAGGGCGCGAAGAGATCCAGTATTTC.

Turning to this clonotype: The junction shows a germline mismatch at one end, possibly a read error. V gene TRBV13 combines with J gene TRBJ1-1, with TRBD1 as a possible D gene (6 bases). Germline-derived CDR1 and CDR2 are PRHDT and FYEKMQ (reference sequence). The CDR3 consists of 17 residues. The CDR3 bases are TGTGGCCGCAGCTTAGGAGGGTTTGGTATTGGGGGCACTGAAGCCTTCTTT. It translates to CGRSLGGFGIGGTEAFF. Based on the CDR3 plus reference TRBV13 and TRBJ1-1, the full variable domain is AAGVIQSPRHLIKEKRETATLKCYPIPRHDTVYWYQQGPGQDPQFLISFYEKMQSDKGSIPDRFSAQQFSDYHSELNMSSLELGDSALYFCGRSLGGFGIGGTEAFFGQGTRLTVV.

J is TRBJ2-5 and V is TRBV11-1; TRBD1 matches at 7 bases. The length of the CDR3 is 14 residues. Germline lookup yields CDR1 SGHAT and CDR2 FQDESV (reference sequence). J was trimmed by 0 bases and V by 3 bases; bases with no gene match: 1. The CDR3 sequence: CASSFDRDQETQYF. The CDR3 nucleotides are TGTGCCAGCAGCTTCGACAGGGACCAAGAGACCCAGTACTTC. The complete variable domain, with remaining parts taken from reference TRBV11-1 and TRBJ2-5, reads EAEVAQSPRYKITEKSQAVAFWCDPISGHATLYWYRQILGQGPELLVQFQDESVVDDSQLPKDRFSAERLKGVDSTLKIQPAELGDSAMYLCASSFDRDQETQYFGPGTRLLVL.

Comments on this clonotype: With a much larger clone just one base away, this may be a read error. V gene TRBV7-3 combines with J gene TRBJ1-1, with 7 bases identical to TRBD1. Germline CDR1 SGHTA, CDR2 FQGTGA. The CDR3 loop spans 14 amino acids. The CDR3: CASSQGGGITETFF. The CDR3 nucleotides are TGTGCCAGCAGCCAGGGGGGCGGTATCACTGAAACTTTCTTT.

Details on this clonotype: An end of the junction does not agree with germline; a read error may underlie this. The V and J genes are TRBV20-1 and TRBJ2-1; TRBD2 matches at 10 bases. Germline lookup yields CDR1 DFQATT and CDR2 SNEGSKA (reference sequence). The CDR3 contains 17 residues. The DNA for the CDR3 is TGCACTGCTAGAGACTCCCGGGGGACTAGCGAGAGCTATGAGCAGCTCTTC. Protein product: CTARDSRGTSESYEQLF.

There are a few counts of this clonotype. The chain joins TRBV11-2 to TRBJ2-7, with TRBD2 identical over 9 bases. This CDR3 comprises 14 residues. V was clipped by 5 bases and J by 7 bases; unmatched bases: 9. Germline V CDR1 and CDR2: SGHAT, FQNNGV. The CDR3 DNA is TGTGCCAGCAGCCCTATAGCGGGAGTGAAAGAGCAGTACTTC. Its protein is CASSPIAGVKEQYF. The full variable domain, completed using reference TRBV11-2 and TRBJ2-7, is EAGVAQSPRYKIIEKRQSVAFWCNPISGHATLYWYQQILGQGPKLLIQFQNNGVVDDSQLPKDRFSAERLKGVDSTLKIQPAKLEDSAVYLCASSPIAGVKEQYFGPGTRLTVT.

Worth noting for this clonotype: The junction differs from germline at one of its ends, possibly a read error. The chain is built from TRBV7-8 and TRBJ2-7, with 10 nucleotides matching TRBD1. The CDR3 has 16 residues. The germline V gene has CDR1 SGHVS and CDR2 FQNEAQ. The CDR3 DNA reads TGTGCCAGCAGCCTAGGACGGGGACAGGGGAGCCACGATCAGTACTTC. As protein: CASSLGRGQGSHDQYF.

Concerning this clonotype itself: One end of the junction does not line up with germline, which may come from a read error. The chain links TRBV4-2 to TRBJ2-7; tentative D call: TRBD2 (6 bases). This CDR3 contains 15 residues. Germline CDR1 reads LGHNA; CDR2 reads YNFKEQ. CDR3 protein: CASSQDPGSFYEQYF. In DNA form, the CDR3 reads TGCGCCAGCAGCCAAGATCCCGGGAGCTTCTACGAGCAGTACTTT.

This chain uses TRBV4-2 with TRBJ2-7, with D perhaps assigned TRBD1 or TRBD2 (5 bases each). This CDR3 comprises 18 residues. The germline V and J ends were trimmed by 3 bases and 7 bases, with 28 bases remaining between them. The germline gives CDR1 LGHNA, CDR2 YNFKEQ. The CDR3 sequence is CASSQELLGHGGPREQYF. The CDR3 region has the DNA TGTGCCAGCAGCCAGGAACTCCTAGGACATGGGGGACCGCGTGAGCAGTACTTC.

Comments on this clonotype: At one of its ends the junction is not consistent with the germline gene, which may arise from a read error. The CDR3 sequence: CASRPGTGALF. The CDR3 DNA reads TGTGCCAGCAGACCCGGGACAGGAGCTCTCTTT. This chain uses TRBV11-2 with TRBJ1-1, with 8 bases aligning to TRBD1. The CDR3 has 11 amino acids. The V gene's germline CDR1 is SGHAT and CDR2 FQNNGV.

This clonotype was counted a single time. V usage is TRBV25-1 and J usage is TRBJ2-3; D ambiguous. V was pared by 9 bases and J by 6 bases, with 10 bases between. Germline V gene sequence: CDR1 MGHDK, CDR2 SYGVNS. This CDR3 spans 11 amino acids. CDR3 DNA: TGTGCCAGTGTGATAATGGATACGCAGTATTTT. Translated, it gives CASVIMDTQYF.